The present T cell receptor beta chain was sequenced within a study of blood T cell repertoires in COVID-19. Study-wide background: Material from acute and convalescent COVID-19 was sourced from the United States, Italy and Spain.

The V gene's germline CDR1 is MGHRA and CDR2 YSYEKL. CDR3 size: 18 residues. V was clipped by 0 bases and J by 8 bases; unmatched bases: 15. Recruitment covered about two dozen US areas and drew participants whose ages spanned roughly 18 to 90 years. Self-reported history from a screening survey and questionnaire set each donor's cohort. Original handling: Amplification from reference gene primers served as the basis for estimated nucleated cell counts. Sequenced by immunoSEQ multiplex PCR; TCRdb stores in-frame clones only, minus some. V, J and clone size derive from that table, while D and trimming were established from the DNA sequence. The data show about 260,000 clones, around 89% seen once.

The receptor comes from a middle-aged woman with acute COVID-19. What was sequenced was PBMCs or T cells enriched from blood (not recorded which). This chain joins TRBV4-1 and TRBJ1-4; 7 nucleotides align to TRBD1. The CDR3 here is CASSQEGAGGGTGEKLFF. The DNA for the CDR3 is TGCGCCAGCAGCCAAGAGGGGGCAGGGGGAGGTACGGGAGAAAAACTGTTTTTT.